This TCR beta chain was sequenced in a study of blood T cell repertoires in COVID-19. Germline V gene lookup returns CDR1 SNHLY and CDR2 FYNNEI. CDR3 length: 17 residues. The trim removed 5 bases at V and 3 bases at J, leaving 9 bases unmatched. In assigning cohorts, the study relied on participant-reported clinical history. Original processing notes: The assay estimated nucleated cells by amplifying reference gene primers. The protocol was immunoSEQ multiplex PCR, while the TCRdb copy is restricted to in-frame clones and leaves out a portion. V, J and clone size reflect that table, while D and trimming were determined from the DNA. This table has about 320,000 clones, 85% appearing once.

The sample taken for sequencing was PBMCs or T cells enriched from blood (not recorded which). This chain links TRBV2 with TRBJ2-5; TRBD2 agrees at 13 bases. The receptor's source is a woman in her 30s who had been exposed to COVID-19. The CDR3 region has the DNA TGTGCCAGCAGTTATAATCCCGGGACTAGCGGGAAAGAGACCCAGTACTTC. Translated: CASSYNPGTSGKETQYF. Filled out from reference TRBV2 and TRBJ2-5, the complete variable domain reads EPEVTQTPSHQVTQMGQEVILRCVPISNHLYFYWYRQILGQKVEFLVSFYNNEISEKSEIFDDQFSVERPDGSNFTLKIRSTKLEDSAMYFCASSYNPGTSGKETQYFGPGTRLLVL.